This is a list of T cell receptor beta chains from one sample in a study of Graves' ophthalmopathy and Graves' hyperthyroidism. Via MiXCR, TCRdb re-called the multiplex PCR reads, giving one row per CDR3 protein. The repertoire includes over a million distinct CDR3 sequences, about two fifths of them detected once, and 8.5% to 14% sits in the top ten. Sequenced input: peripheral blood or thyroid tissue (not recorded which). These receptors came from an adult man with Graves' hyperthyroidism. Each CDR3 is given with its conserved first and last residue.

v_call,j_call,cdr3_aa
TRBV20-1,TRBJ2-7,CSAIPTGTYEQYF
TRBV29-1,TRBJ2-7,CSSDSGQGYEQYF
TRBV7-8,TRBJ2-7,CASSPPGVDTYEQYF
TRBV5-4,TRBJ2-5,CASSLTTTEETQYF
TRBV20-1,TRBJ2-7,CSANSGPRNQHEHYF
TRBV25-1,TRBJ2-7,CASSGPLLSPRDRGTYEQYF
TRBV20-1,TRBJ2-5,CSARGAERDRRETQYF
TRBV11-2,TRBJ2-5,CASSLVAAGWQETQYF
TRBV7-8,TRBJ1-5,CASSLRPLTGTGGPSGQPQHF
TRBV29-1,TRBJ2-5,CSVVVGLDHHF
TRBV7-2,TRBJ2-6,CASSSRDRGLRGANVLTF
TRBV10-3,TRBJ1-6,CAISYNSYNSPLHF
TRBV7-9,TRBJ1-2,CASSLEGGARDGYTF
TRBV5-6,TRBJ2-5,CASSPGGIRETQYF
TRBV25-1,TRBJ2-7,CASSSGKLYEQYF
TRBV25-1,TRBJ1-1,CASMWRVGTEAFF
TRBV7-2,TRBJ2-5,CASSHDVTAGVHETQYF
TRBV4-1,TRBJ2-7,CASSKWGSYEQYF
TRBV3-1,TRBJ2-5,CASSQSPAAMETQYF
TRBV29-1,TRBJ2-2,CSVEGDRGLSNTGELFF
TRBV12-3/TRBV12-4,TRBJ1-5,CASSREDSNQPQHF
TRBV10-3,TRBJ1-5,CAISLYSNQPQHF
TRBV25-1,TRBJ1-6,CAPNSDSPLHF
TRBV12-3/TRBV12-4,TRBJ2-2,CAGQLGDGELFF
TRBV6-5,TRBJ2-7,CASSYGTGSGYEQYF
TRBV5-1,TRBJ2-7,CASSFFGDYEQYF